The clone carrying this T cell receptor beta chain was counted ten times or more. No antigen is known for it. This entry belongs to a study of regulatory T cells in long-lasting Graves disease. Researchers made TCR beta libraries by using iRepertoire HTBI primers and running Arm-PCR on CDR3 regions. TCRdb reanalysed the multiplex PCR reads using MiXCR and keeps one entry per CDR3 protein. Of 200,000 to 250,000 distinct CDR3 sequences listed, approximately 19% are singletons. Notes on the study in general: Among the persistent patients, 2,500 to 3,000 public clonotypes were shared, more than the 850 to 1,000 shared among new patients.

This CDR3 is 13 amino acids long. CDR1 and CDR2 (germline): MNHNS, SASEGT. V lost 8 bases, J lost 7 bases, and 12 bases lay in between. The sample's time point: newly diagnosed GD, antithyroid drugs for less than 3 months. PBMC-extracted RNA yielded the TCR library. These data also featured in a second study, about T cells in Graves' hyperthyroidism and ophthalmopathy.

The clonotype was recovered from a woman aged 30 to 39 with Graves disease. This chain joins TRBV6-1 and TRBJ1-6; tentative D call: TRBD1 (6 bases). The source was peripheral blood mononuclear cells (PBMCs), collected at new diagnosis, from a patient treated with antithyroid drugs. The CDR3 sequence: CASGVGGNSPLHF. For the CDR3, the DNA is TGTGCCAGCGGGGTAGGGGGAAATTCACCCCTCCACTTT.